This T cell receptor (beta chain) was obtained from a study of T cells after yellow fever vaccination. The CDR3 runs 13 residues. Germline V gives CDR1 LGHNA, CDR2 YSLEER. V lost 4 bases and J 6 bases, leaving 7 bases between the germline ends. Study findings and constraints: The secondary response was weaker but peaked faster, day 5 versus 15. Clonotypes appearing in both CD4 and CD8 compartments existed, and their share was small. Reappearance after the booster was seen for most primary-vaccination clones, at about 95% CD4 and less than 90% CD8.

Generation of TCR cDNA used 5'RACE template switching (which added a universal primer site and UMIs). TCRdb reanalysed the 5' RACE reads using MiXCR and keeps one entry per CDR3 protein. The table has approximately 330,000 distinct CDR3 sequences, over 4% seen once. This clonotype was recorded at least ten times. Its matching antigen is unknown. This sequence joins TRBV4-3 and TRBJ1-6; D not certain. The specimen comprised PBMCs, sampled 5 days after the yellow fever booster vaccination. This receptor was taken from a man between 18 and 29 years old who received the YFV17D yellow fever vaccine. In nucleotides, the CDR3 is TGCGCCAGCAGCCGGGATTTTAATTCACCCCTCCACTTT. This encodes CASSRDFNSPLHF.